A single sample is the source of the 2 T cell receptor beta chains below, sequenced in a study of T cell responses to AZD1222 COVID-19 vaccine. Assay: immunoSEQ multiplex PCR; the TCRdb copy retains only in-frame clones and omits some. The repertoire has roughly 130,000 clones, approximately 90% of them found once; the top ten carry around 2.7%. The sequencing here drew on peripheral blood, taken on day 0 of AZD1222 vaccination. The origin of the receptors is an adult in good health.

The gene calls are TRBV10-3 and TRBJ1-5; unclear D gene. The CDR3 is made up of 14 amino acids. Trimming took off 1 base at V and 5 bases at J, with 9 bases between the two ends. Germline lookup yields CDR1 ENHRY and CDR2 SYGVKD. The CDR3 loop is CAISEWREDQPQHF. CDR3 DNA: TGTGCCATCAGTGAGTGGAGAGAAGATCAGCCCCAGCATTTT.

A single count supports this clone. The chain carries TRBV24-1 and TRBJ2-1, with 8 nucleotides matching TRBD2. The CDR3 covers 16 residues. The V segment lost 2 bases and the J segment 4 bases; nucleotides outside the gene matches: 6. CDR1 is KGHDR and CDR2 is SFDVKD in the germline V gene. CDR3 in DNA: TGTGCCACCAGTGATTCCTTTGCGGGGGGATACAATGAGCAGTTCTTC. Translating gives CATSDSFAGGYNEQFF.